This T cell receptor beta chain was identified during a study of T cells in Graves' hyperthyroidism and ophthalmopathy. The CDR3 length is 14 residues. V shed 6 bases and J 2 bases; nucleotides not matched to a gene: 3. Looked up from germline, CDR1 is MDHEN and CDR2 is SYDVKM. Template material for amplifying TCR beta CDR3 regions consisted of RNA transcripts. The study used the HTBI primer set for a first-round RT-PCR of the TCR CDR3. TCRdb analysed the multiplex PCR reads with MiXCR anew, one entry per CDR3 protein. The data show around 36,000 distinct CDR3 sequences, 52% seen once. This clonotype was counted at least ten times. PBMCs were collected from an approximately 10 ml volume of fresh peripheral blood.

The source material was blood. The sequence was obtained from a man in his forties or fifties with Graves' ophthalmopathy. The chain carries TRBV28 and TRBJ1-2, with 10 bases matching TRBD1. The CDR3 nucleotides read TGTGCCAGCAGGCAGGGACAGGGGAACTATGGCTACACCTTC. This sequence encodes CASRQGQGNYGYTF.